The rows below give T cell receptor beta chains drawn from one sample of a study of blood T cell repertoires in COVID-19. Assay used: immunoSEQ multiplex PCR; TCRdb lists only in-frame clones, some missing. This table has around 230,000 clones, around 85% appearing once. What was sequenced was peripheral blood. Every receptor here comes from a woman aged 80 or older with acute or convalescent COVID-19. The CDR3 runs from the conserved cysteine through the conserved F or W. A D gene is named only where the DNA matches it firmly. Only part of the rows carry a size: once, few, many, or a class if the clone is expanded.

D: -; size: -; J: TRBJ2-7; length: 16; V: TRBV28; CDR3: CASSSQGLPRSYEQYF; DNA: TGTGCCAGCAGTTCTCAAGGACTTCCTCGGTCCTACGAGCAGTACTTC
D: -; size: -; J: TRBJ1-4; length: 15; V: TRBV25-1; CDR3: CASSTGFSTNEKLFF; DNA: TGTGCCAGCAGTACAGGGTTTTCAACTAATGAAAAACTGTTTTTT
D: TRBD1; size: -; J: TRBJ1-4; length: 15; V: TRBV5-6; CDR3: CASSSRQGANEKLFF; DNA: TGTGCCAGCAGCTCCCGACAGGGCGCTAATGAAAAACTGTTTTTT
D: -; size: -; J: TRBJ2-5; length: 18; V: TRBV27; CDR3: CASSSVTLLGRGGETQYF; DNA: TGTGCCAGCAGTTCCGTTACCCTGCTGGGGCGTGGTGGGGAGACCCAGTACTTC
D: TRBD2; size: -; J: TRBJ2-5; length: 14; V: TRBV14; CDR3: CASSPTGGKETQYF; DNA: TGTGCCAGCAGCCCGACCGGGGGGAAAGAGACCCAGTACTTC
D: -; size: -; J: TRBJ1-3; length: 13; V: TRBV7-2; CDR3: CASSLDGGNTIYF; DNA: TGTGCCAGCAGCTTAGACGGTGGAAACACCATATATTTT
D: TRBD2; size: -; J: TRBJ2-2; length: 17; V: TRBV13; CDR3: CASRPTRLAGGTGELFF; DNA: TGTGCCAGCAGACCTACCAGGCTAGCGGGGGGCACCGGGGAGCTGTTTTTT
D: TRBD1; size: -; J: TRBJ2-3; length: 14; V: TRBV6-5; CDR3: CASSRQGGLDTQYF; DNA: TGTGCCAGCAGTCGACAGGGTGGTTTAGATACGCAGTATTTT
D: TRBD1; size: -; J: TRBJ2-3; length: 15; V: TRBV6-5; CDR3: CASRLTGGHTDTQYF; DNA: TGTGCCAGCAGGCTCACAGGGGGGCACACAGATACGCAGTATTTT
D: -; size: -; J: TRBJ1-5; length: 14; V: TRBV6-1; CDR3: CASKVLGGNQPQHF; DNA: TGTGCCAGCAAGGTACTCGGGGGCAATCAGCCCCAGCATTTT
D: -; size: -; J: TRBJ1-5; length: 13; V: TRBV23-1; CDR3: CASGPRGNQPQHF; DNA: TGCGCCAGCGGACCAAGGGGAAACCAGCCCCAGCATTTT
D: TRBD1; size: -; J: TRBJ2-3; length: 15; V: TRBV19; CDR3: CASSVTGTGADTQYF; DNA: TGTGCCAGTAGTGTGACCGGGACAGGGGCAGATACGCAGTATTTT
D: TRBD1; size: -; J: TRBJ1-5; length: 15; V: TRBV2; CDR3: CASRATGNGNQPQHF; DNA: TGTGCCAGCAGAGCGACAGGGAATGGCAATCAGCCCCAGCATTTT
D: -; size: -; J: TRBJ2-7; length: 14; V: TRBV19; CDR3: CASSQQGGSYEQYF; DNA: TGTGCCAGTAGTCAACAGGGTGGATCCTACGAGCAGTACTTC
D: TRBD1; size: -; J: TRBJ1-6; length: 18; V: TRBV7-2; CDR3: CASSSSASRGSYNSPLHF; DNA: TGTGCCAGCAGCTCTTCAGCCTCCAGGGGGAGCTATAATTCACCCCTCCACTTT
D: TRBD2; size: -; J: TRBJ2-3; length: 17; V: TRBV7-9; CDR3: CASSLGRLTSGADTQYF; DNA: TGTGCCAGCAGCTTAGGGCGACTGACTAGCGGGGCAGATACGCAGTATTTT
D: TRBD1; size: few; J: TRBJ1-5; length: 15; V: TRBV7-9; CDR3: CASSPGQGRNQPQHF; DNA: TGTGCCAGCAGCCCCGGACAGGGCAGGAATCAGCCCCAGCATTTT
D: -; size: -; J: TRBJ1-5; length: 16; V: TRBV19; CDR3: CASSAQGSYSNQPQHF; DNA: TGTGCCAGTAGTGCACAGGGATCCTATAGCAATCAGCCCCAGCATTTT
D: -; size: few; J: TRBJ1-5; length: 15; V: TRBV6-6; CDR3: CASSPGGNSNQPQHF; DNA: TGTGCCAGCAGCCCCGGGGGGAATAGCAATCAGCCCCAGCATTTT
D: TRBD2; size: -; J: TRBJ2-5; length: 14; V: TRBV5-1; CDR3: CASSVSGGQETQYF; DNA: TGCGCCAGCAGCGTAAGCGGGGGGCAGGAGACCCAGTACTTC
D: -; size: -; J: TRBJ2-3; length: 15; V: TRBV21-1; CDR3: CASSARDRAPDTQYF; DNA: TGTGCCAGCAGCGCAAGGGACAGGGCGCCAGATACGCAGTATTTT
D: TRBD1; size: -; J: TRBJ1-2; length: 13; V: TRBV19; CDR3: CASRGDRVYGYTF; DNA: TGTGCCAGTCGGGGAGACAGGGTCTATGGCTACACCTTC
D: -; size: -; J: TRBJ2-4; length: 14; V: TRBV11-2; CDR3: CASSLFGTKNIQYF; DNA: TGTGCCAGCAGCTTATTCGGGACCAAAAACATTCAGTACTTC
D: -; size: -; J: TRBJ2-1; length: 13; V: TRBV28; CDR3: CASSLYPGNEQFF; DNA: TGTGCCAGCAGTTTATACCCAGGAAATGAGCAGTTCTTC
D: -; size: -; J: TRBJ2-1; length: 13; V: TRBV5-1; CDR3: CASSSEQRSFSVF; DNA: TGCGCCAGCAGCTCGGAACAGAGATCATTCTCGGTCTTC
D: -; size: -; J: TRBJ1-5; length: 16; V: TRBV30; CDR3: CAWSPPGRGLYQPQHF; DNA: TGTGCCTGGAGTCCCCCTGGCAGGGGACTATATCAGCCCCAGCATTTT
D: -; size: -; J: TRBJ2-5; length: 18; V: TRBV12-5; CDR3: CASAKQPGAGRYQETQYF; DNA: TGTGCTAGTGCAAAACAACCCGGGGCGGGGAGGTACCAAGAGACCCAGTACTTC
D: -; size: -; J: TRBJ1-4; length: 15; V: TRBV7-9; CDR3: CASSSDGIGYEKLFF; DNA: TGTGCCAGCAGCTCAGACGGGATCGGGTATGAAAAACTGTTTTTT
D: TRBD1; size: -; J: TRBJ1-2; length: 14; V: TRBV7-9; CDR3: CASSSRTGSDGYTF; DNA: TGTGCCAGCAGCTCGCGGACAGGGAGCGATGGCTACACCTTC
D: TRBD1; size: -; J: TRBJ1-1; length: 16; V: TRBV3-1/TRBV3-2; CDR3: CASSQTGEGYGTEAFF; DNA: TGTGCCAGCAGCCAGACAGGGGAGGGGTATGGCACTGAAGCTTTCTTT
D: -; size: -; J: TRBJ1-5; length: 12; V: TRBV18; CDR3: CASSNGGQPQHF; DNA: TGTGCCAGCTCAAATGGCGGGCAGCCCCAGCATTTT
D: -; size: -; J: TRBJ1-2; length: 15; V: TRBV5-1; CDR3: CASSEGPNREYGYTF; DNA: TGCGCCAGCAGCGAGGGACCGAACCGGGAGTATGGCTACACCTTC
D: -; size: -; J: TRBJ1-4; length: 15; V: TRBV28; CDR3: CASSLSGGGDEKLFF; DNA: TGTGCCAGCAGTCTATCAGGAGGAGGGGATGAAAAACTGTTTTTT
D: -; size: -; J: TRBJ2-4; length: 15; V: TRBV19; CDR3: CASSIRQVLGNIQYF; DNA: TGTGCCAGTAGTATTCGACAGGTCCTTGGAAACATTCAGTACTTC
D: TRBD2; size: -; J: TRBJ2-1; length: 19; V: TRBV5-8; CDR3: CASSLGLAGGTGVYNEQFF; DNA: TGTGCCAGCAGCTTGGGCCTAGCGGGGGGTACTGGGGTCTACAATGAGCAGTTCTTC
D: -; size: -; J: TRBJ2-1; length: 16; V: TRBV1; CDR3: CTSSPYRTSGGDEQFF; DNA: TGCACCAGCAGCCCCTATCGGACTAGCGGGGGTGATGAGCAGTTCTTC
D: TRBD1; size: -; J: TRBJ1-5; length: 14; V: TRBV2; CDR3: CASRTQGGGQPQHF; DNA: TGTGCCAGCAGAACACAGGGGGGGGGCCAGCCCCAGCATTTT
D: TRBD1; size: -; J: TRBJ2-2; length: 16; V: TRBV19; CDR3: CASSSIGQGNTGELFF; DNA: TGTGCCAGTAGTAGTATAGGACAGGGCAACACCGGGGAGCTGTTTTTT
D: TRBD1; size: -; J: TRBJ1-2; length: 12; V: TRBV29-1; CDR3: CSSRQGNYGYTF; DNA: TGCAGCTCGAGACAGGGTAACTATGGCTACACCTTC
D: -; size: -; J: TRBJ1-2; length: 13; V: TRBV19; CDR3: CASSLPQGYGYTF; DNA: TGTGCCAGTAGCCTTCCTCAGGGGTATGGCTACACCTTC
D: TRBD1; size: -; J: TRBJ1-1; length: 17; V: TRBV28; CDR3: CASSHNPGTGLATEAFF; DNA: TGTGCCAGCAGTCACAACCCCGGGACAGGGCTCGCCACTGAAGCTTTCTTT
D: -; size: few; J: TRBJ2-7; length: 15; V: TRBV28; CDR3: CASSLFLPGAYEQYF; DNA: TGTGCCAGCAGTTTATTCCTCCCAGGCGCCTACGAGCAGTACTTC
D: TRBD1; size: -; J: TRBJ1-2; length: 15; V: TRBV6-5; CDR3: CASSPRTGGVNGYTF; DNA: TGTGCCAGCAGTCCCCGGACAGGGGGCGTTAATGGCTACACCTTC
D: TRBD2; size: once; J: TRBJ2-3; length: 17; V: TRBV2; CDR3: CASRSGGSLGVADTQYF; DNA: TGTGCCAGCAGGAGCGGGGGGTCACTGGGGGTAGCAGATACGCAGTATTTT
D: -; size: -; J: TRBJ1-1; length: 14; V: TRBV28; CDR3: CASSAQDLNTEAFF; DNA: TGTGCCAGCAGTGCACAGGATCTGAACACTGAAGCTTTCTTT
D: TRBD1; size: once; J: TRBJ1-5; length: 15; V: TRBV18; CDR3: CASSPGQGSNQPQHF; DNA: TGTGCCAGCTCCCCCGGACAGGGGAGCAATCAGCCCCAGCATTTT
D: -; size: -; J: TRBJ2-1; length: 15; V: TRBV7-8; CDR3: CASSLGPTSLGEQFF; DNA: TGTGCCAGCAGCTTAGGCCCGACTAGTCTTGGCGAGCAGTTCTTC
D: TRBD1; size: -; J: TRBJ1-3; length: 15; V: TRBV27; CDR3: CASSRTGGSGNTIYF; DNA: TGTGCCAGCAGCAGGACAGGGGGCTCTGGAAACACCATATATTTT
D: TRBD1; size: -; J: TRBJ1-2; length: 15; V: TRBV5-4; CDR3: CASSSTGGADYGYTF; DNA: TGTGCCAGCAGCTCCACAGGGGGCGCCGACTATGGCTACACCTTC
D: TRBD1; size: -; J: TRBJ2-7; length: 13; V: TRBV5-4; CDR3: CASSWDRAGEQYF; DNA: TGTGCCAGCAGCTGGGACAGGGCGGGCGAGCAGTACTTC
D: TRBD1; size: -; J: TRBJ1-2; length: 11; V: TRBV10-3; CDR3: CASGQAYGYTF; DNA: TGTGCCTCGGGACAGGCCTATGGCTACACCTTC
D: TRBD2; size: once; J: TRBJ2-1; length: 15; V: TRBV7-6; CDR3: CASSPEAGGYNEQFF; DNA: TGTGCCAGCAGCCCAGAAGCGGGGGGTTACAATGAGCAGTTCTTC
D: -; size: once; J: TRBJ1-3; length: 14; V: TRBV4-2; CDR3: CASSPRRTGNTIYF; DNA: TGTGCCAGCAGCCCAAGGAGAACTGGAAACACCATATATTTT
D: -; size: -; J: TRBJ1-1; length: 15; V: TRBV27; CDR3: CASIPRGHGWGEAFF; DNA: TGTGCCAGCATACCAAGAGGACACGGCTGGGGTGAAGCTTTCTTT
D: TRBD2; size: -; J: TRBJ2-3; length: 18; V: TRBV3-1/TRBV3-2; CDR3: CASSQGQTSGGGTDTQYF; DNA: TGTGCCAGCAGCCAGGGGCAGACTAGCGGGGGGGGCACAGATACGCAGTATTTT
D: TRBD2; size: -; J: TRBJ2-7; length: 16; V: TRBV7-9; CDR3: CASSPGLAGGSYEQYF; DNA: TGTGCCAGCAGCCCTGGACTAGCGGGGGGGAGCTACGAGCAGTACTTC
D: TRBD1; size: -; J: TRBJ1-2; length: 15; V: TRBV7-8; CDR3: CASSLGTVSPYGYTF; DNA: TGTGCCAGCAGCTTGGGGACAGTCTCCCCCTATGGCTACACCTTC
D: -; size: -; J: TRBJ2-4; length: 16; V: TRBV5-4; CDR3: CASSLEERVGKNIQYF; DNA: TGTGCCAGCAGCTTGGAGGAGAGAGTGGGCAAAAACATTCAGTACTTC